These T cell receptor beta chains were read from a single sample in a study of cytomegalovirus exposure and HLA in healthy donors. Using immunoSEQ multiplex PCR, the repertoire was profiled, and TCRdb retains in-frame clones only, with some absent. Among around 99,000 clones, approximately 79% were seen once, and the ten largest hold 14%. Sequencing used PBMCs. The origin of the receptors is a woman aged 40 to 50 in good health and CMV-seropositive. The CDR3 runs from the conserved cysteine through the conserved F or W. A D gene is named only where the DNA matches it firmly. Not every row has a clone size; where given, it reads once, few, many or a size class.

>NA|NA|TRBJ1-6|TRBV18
CASSPNEGLTSPLHF
TGTGCCAGCTCACCAAACGAGGGCCTTACCTCACCCCTCCACTTT
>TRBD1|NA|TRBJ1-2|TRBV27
CASSLSGDRGPFGYTF
TGTGCCAGCAGTTTATCGGGGGACAGGGGGCCGTTCGGCTACACCTTC
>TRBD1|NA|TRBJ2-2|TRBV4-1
CASSRGTGTRGELFF
TGCGCCAGCAGCCGAGGGACAGGAACGAGGGGGGAGCTGTTTTTT
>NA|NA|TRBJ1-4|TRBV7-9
CASSLTGRGGRLFF
TGTGCCAGCAGCTTAACAGGGAGGGGAGGAAGACTGTTTTTT
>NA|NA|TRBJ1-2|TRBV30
CAWQQGSSGYTF
TGTGCCTGGCAACAGGGTTCGTCCGGCTACACCTTC
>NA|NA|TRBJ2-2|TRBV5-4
CASSLRLAPGNTGELFF
TGTGCCAGCAGCCTCCGACTGGCACCCGGGAACACCGGGGAGCTGTTTTTT
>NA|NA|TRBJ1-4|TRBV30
CAWSLPRSGEKLFF
TGTGCCTGGAGCCTTCCCAGGAGCGGTGAAAAACTGTTTTTT
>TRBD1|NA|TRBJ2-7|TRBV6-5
CASSPRTGGSYEQYF
TGTGCCAGCAGCCCCCGGACAGGGGGCTCCTACGAGCAGTACTTC
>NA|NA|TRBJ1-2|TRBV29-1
CSVHQPGVDYGYTF
TGCAGCGTACATCAGCCAGGGGTGGACTATGGCTACACCTTC
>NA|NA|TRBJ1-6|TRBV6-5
CASSYSRTAYNSPLHF
TGTGCCAGCAGTTACTCGAGGACAGCCTATAATTCACCCCTCCACTTT
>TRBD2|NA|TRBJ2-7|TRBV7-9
CASSLQGDRGGKTYF
TGTGCCAGCAGCTTACAAGGCGACCGGGGGGGGAAGACGTACTTC
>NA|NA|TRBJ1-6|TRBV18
CASSPEGVSSYNSPLHF
TGTGCCAGCTCACCTGAGGGGGTCAGCTCCTATAATTCACCCCTCCACTTT
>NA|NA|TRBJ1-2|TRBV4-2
CASSQMGGYGNYGYTF
TGTGCCAGCAGCCAGATGGGGGGGTACGGTAACTATGGCTACACCTTC
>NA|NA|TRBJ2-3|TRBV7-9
CASSLAQGRTSTDTQYF
TGTGCCAGCAGCTTAGCGCAGGGCAGAACTAGCACAGATACGCAGTATTTT
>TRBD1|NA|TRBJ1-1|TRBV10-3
CAIRKQGSNTEAFF
TGTGCCATCCGTAAACAGGGGTCGAACACTGAAGCTTTCTTT
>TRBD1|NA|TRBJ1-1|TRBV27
CASSFLSTGVTEAFF
TGTGCCAGCAGTTTCCTATCGACAGGGGTGACTGAAGCTTTCTTT
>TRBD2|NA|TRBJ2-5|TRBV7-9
CASSTLAGGMGETQYF
TGTGCCAGCAGCACACTAGCGGGGGGTATGGGAGAGACCCAGTACTTC
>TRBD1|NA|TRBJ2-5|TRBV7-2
CASSKNGGQLKETQYF
TGTGCCAGCAGCAAAAATGGGGGACAGCTAAAAGAGACCCAGTACTTC
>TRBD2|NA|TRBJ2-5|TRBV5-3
CARSLSVAGAQETQYF
TGTGCCAGAAGCTTGTCGGTAGCGGGGGCCCAAGAGACCCAGTACTTC
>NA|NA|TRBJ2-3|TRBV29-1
CSAYPRGGRTDTQYF
TGCAGCGCCTACCCTAGGGGGGGTAGAACAGATACGCAGTATTTT
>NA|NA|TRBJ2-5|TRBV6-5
CASSETLWETQYF
TGTGCCAGCAGTGAAACTTTGTGGGAGACCCAGTACTTC
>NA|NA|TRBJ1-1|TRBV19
CASSFKGQGTLNTEAFF
TGTGCCAGTAGTTTTAAGGGGCAGGGGACCCTGAACACTGAAGCTTTCTTT
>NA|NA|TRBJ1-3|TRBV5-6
CASSRTGLSGNTIYF
TGTGCCAGCAGCCGCACAGGCCTCTCTGGAAACACCATATATTTT
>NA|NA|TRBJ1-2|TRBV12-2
CASRAKRDSLNYGYTF
TGTGCAAGTCGCGCCAAACGGGACAGCCTCAACTATGGCTACACCTTC
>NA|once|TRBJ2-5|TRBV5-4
CASSRIDRTPGTQYF
TGTGCCAGCAGTCGAATAGACAGGACCCCTGGGACCCAGTACTTC
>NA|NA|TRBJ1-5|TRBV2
CASTRDRGNQPQHF
TGTGCCAGCACCCGGGATCGAGGCAATCAGCCCCAGCATTTT
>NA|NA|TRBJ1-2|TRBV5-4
CASSSREDYGYTF
TGTGCCAGCAGCTCCAGGGAGGACTATGGCTACACCTTC
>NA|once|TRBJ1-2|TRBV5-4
CASSLRGPIASGYTF
TGTGCCAGCAGCTTGCGGGGTCCTATAGCCAGCGGCTACACCTTC
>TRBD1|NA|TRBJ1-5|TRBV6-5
CASSRDRAAQPQHF
TGTGCCAGCAGTCGGGACAGGGCTGCTCAGCCCCAGCATTTT
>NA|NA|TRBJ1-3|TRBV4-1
CASRPPGRTGDTIYF
TGCGCCAGCAGACCGCCGGGGAGGACGGGCGACACCATATATTTT
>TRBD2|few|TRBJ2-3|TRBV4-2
CASSYQRGQRLRSDTQYF
TGTGCCAGCAGCTACCAGCGGGGGCAAAGACTCAGGTCAGATACGCAGTATTTT
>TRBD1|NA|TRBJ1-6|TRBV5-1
CASSLGNQGANSPLHF
TGCGCCAGCAGCTTGGGGAACCAGGGGGCTAATTCACCCCTCCACTTT
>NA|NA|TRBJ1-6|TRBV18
CASSLWFSGPRLFYANSPLHF
TGTGCCAGCTCACTATGGTTCAGTGGCCCCAGACTGTTTTACGCTAATTCACCCCTCCACTTT
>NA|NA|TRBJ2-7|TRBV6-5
CASSYSTGLYEQYF
TGTGCCAGCAGTTACTCCACAGGGTTATACGAGCAGTACTTC
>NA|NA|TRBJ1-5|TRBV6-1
CASSLTKVQPQHF
TGTGCCAGCAGTTTAACTAAGGTTCAGCCCCAGCATTTT
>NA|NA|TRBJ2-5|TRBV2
CAGGANQETQYF
TGTGCCGGGGGGGCGAACCAAGAGACCCAGTACTTC
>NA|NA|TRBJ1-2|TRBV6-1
CASSEAGGYTF
TGTGCCAGCAGTGAAGCCGGTGGCTACACCTTC
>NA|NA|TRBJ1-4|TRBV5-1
CASSLGQLNEKLFF
TGCGCCAGCAGCTTGGGACAACTTAATGAAAAACTGTTTTTT
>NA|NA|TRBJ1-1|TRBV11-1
CASSLDPLAQMNTEAFF
TGTGCCAGCAGCTTAGACCCGTTGGCACAAATGAACACTGAAGCTTTCTTT
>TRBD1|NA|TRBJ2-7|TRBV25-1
CASSEGTGAYEQYF
TGTGCCAGCAGTGAAGGGACAGGGGCCTACGAGCAGTACTTC
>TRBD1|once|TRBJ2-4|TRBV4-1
CASSPPGQGIPKNIQYF
TGCGCCAGCAGCCCCCCGGGACAGGGTATCCCCAAAAACATTCAGTACTTC
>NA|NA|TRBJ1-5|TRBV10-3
CAISESGHQSQHF
TGTGCCATCAGTGAGTCAGGACATCAGTCCCAGCATTTT